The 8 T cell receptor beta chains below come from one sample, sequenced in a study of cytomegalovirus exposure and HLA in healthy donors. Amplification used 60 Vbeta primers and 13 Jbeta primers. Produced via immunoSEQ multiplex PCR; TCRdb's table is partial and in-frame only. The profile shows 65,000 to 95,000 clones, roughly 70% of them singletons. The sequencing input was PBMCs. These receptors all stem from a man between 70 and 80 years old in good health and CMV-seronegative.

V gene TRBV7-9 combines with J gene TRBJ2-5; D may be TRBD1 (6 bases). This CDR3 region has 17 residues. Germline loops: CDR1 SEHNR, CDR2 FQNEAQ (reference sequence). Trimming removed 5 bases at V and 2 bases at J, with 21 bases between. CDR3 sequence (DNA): TGTGCCAGCAGCAAACTCCTGGGACACCTCGCTCAAGAGACCCAGTACTTC. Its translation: CASSKLLGHLAQETQYF.

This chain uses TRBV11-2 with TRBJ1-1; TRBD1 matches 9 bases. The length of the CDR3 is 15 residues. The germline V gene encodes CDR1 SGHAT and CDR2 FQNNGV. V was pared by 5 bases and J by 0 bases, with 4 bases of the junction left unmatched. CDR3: CASSDRGYMNTEAFF. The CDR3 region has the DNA TGTGCCAGCAGCGACAGGGGGTATATGAACACTGAAGCTTTCTTT.

The CDR3 protein is CASSSQGGRRFGVLYEQYF. The CDR3 coding sequence is TGTGCCAGTAGTTCCCAGGGGGGCAGGAGGTTCGGAGTTCTCTACGAGCAGTACTTC. This sequence joins TRBV19 and TRBJ2-7; D might be TRBD1 (7 bases). V was pared by 5 bases and J by 3 bases, with 29 bases between. The CDR3 spans 19 residues. CDR1 is LNHDA, CDR2 SQIVND, per germline (reference sequence).

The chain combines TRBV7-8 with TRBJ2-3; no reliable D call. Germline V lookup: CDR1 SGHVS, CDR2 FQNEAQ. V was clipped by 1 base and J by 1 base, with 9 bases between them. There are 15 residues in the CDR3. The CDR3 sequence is CASSLVIARTDTQYF. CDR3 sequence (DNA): TGTGCCAGCAGCTTAGTGATAGCTCGCACAGATACGCAGTATTTT.

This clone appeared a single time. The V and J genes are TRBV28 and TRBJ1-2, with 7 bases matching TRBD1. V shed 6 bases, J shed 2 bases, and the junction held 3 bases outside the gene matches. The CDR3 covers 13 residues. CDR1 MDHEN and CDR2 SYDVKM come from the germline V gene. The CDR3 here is CASSDRVNYGYTF. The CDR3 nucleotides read TGTGCCAGCAGCGACAGGGTCAACTATGGCTACACCTTC.

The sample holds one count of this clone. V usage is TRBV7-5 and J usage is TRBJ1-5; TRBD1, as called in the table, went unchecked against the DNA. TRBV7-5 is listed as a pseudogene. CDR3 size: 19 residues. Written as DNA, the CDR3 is TGTGCCAGAAGCCGCTTGTTAGCAGGGGGGAAACGCGGCAATCAGCCCCAGCATTTT. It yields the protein CARSRLLAGGKRGNQPQHF.

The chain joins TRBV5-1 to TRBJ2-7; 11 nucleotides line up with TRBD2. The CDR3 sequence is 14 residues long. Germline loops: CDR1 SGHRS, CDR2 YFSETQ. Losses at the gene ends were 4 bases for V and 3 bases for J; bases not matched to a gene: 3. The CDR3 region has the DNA TGCGCCAGCAGCATAGCGGGGGGGCTCTACGAGCAGTACTTC. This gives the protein CASSIAGGLYEQYF.

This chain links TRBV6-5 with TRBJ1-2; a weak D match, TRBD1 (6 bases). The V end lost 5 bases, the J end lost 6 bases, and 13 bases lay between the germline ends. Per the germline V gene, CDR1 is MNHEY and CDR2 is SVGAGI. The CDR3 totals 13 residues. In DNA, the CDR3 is TGTGCCAGCAGTCAAGGACAGAGGGATGGCTACACCTTC. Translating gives CASSQGQRDGYTF.